Following are 24 T cell receptor beta chains from one sample sequenced in a study of T cells in Graves' hyperthyroidism and ophthalmopathy. TCR beta CDR3 region amplification was performed from RNA transcripts. HTBI primers were employed in a first-round RT-PCR of the TCR CDR3. MiXCR was run by TCRdb on the multiplex PCR reads, yielding one entry per CDR3 protein. There are around 450,000 distinct CDR3 sequences in the sample; 15% to 18% occur only once, and approximately 14% lies in the top ten. The sequenced sample consisted of blood. Source of these receptors: a woman between 18 and 29 years old with Graves' hyperthyroidism.

Concerning this clonotype: One end of the junction varies from germline; a read error may be responsible. The rearrangement uses TRBV3-1 and TRBJ2-2; 7 nucleotides line up with TRBD2. The CDR3 is 18 residues long. Germline V gene lookup returns CDR1 LGHDT and CDR2 YNNKEL (reference sequence). CDR3 in amino acids: CASGQLWRERENTGELFF. DNA for the CDR3: TGTGCCAGCGGCCAACTATGGCGGGAGAGGGAGAACACCGGGGAGCTGTTTTTT.

Only a few counts were recorded for this clonotype. V usage is TRBV6-1 and J usage is TRBJ2-1; 10 nucleotides agree with TRBD2. J gave up 4 bases and V 2 bases, and 5 bases lay outside the gene matches. CDR1 is MNHNS, CDR2 SASEGT, per germline. This CDR3 region has 16 residues. CDR3 region: CASSEIAGGLYNEQFF. DNA for the CDR3: TGTGCCAGCAGTGAAATAGCGGGAGGTCTTTACAATGAGCAGTTCTTC.

The chain recombines TRBV5-6 with TRBJ2-3; D perhaps matches TRBD2 (7 bases). CDR1 and CDR2 (germline): SGHDT, YYEEEE. V gave up 4 bases and J gave up 2 bases, with 11 bases separating them. This CDR3 has 14 residues. The CDR3 is CASSRGGYTDTQYF. CDR3 bases: TGTGCCAGCAGCAGGGGGGGATACACAGATACGCAGTATTTT.

In its sample, this clonotype was seen a few times. A junction end diverges from the germline sequence, so it may reflect a read error. The rearrangement joins TRBV18 to TRBJ1-2, with TRBD1 identical over 10 bases. The CDR3 contains 14 residues. Germline loops: CDR1 KGHSH, CDR2 LQKENI. The CDR3 coding sequence is TGTGCCAGCTCACCTGGGACAGGGGACTATGACTACACCTTC. Protein: CASSPGTGDYDYTF.

This clonotype has just a few counts. Here the CDR3 DNA reads TGTGCCATTCCGCCAGCAGTAGAGGATGGCGGGGGGCTTCAAGAGACCCAGTACTTC. Translated, it gives CAIPPAVEDGGGLQETQYF. The chain couples TRBV6-4 to TRBJ2-5; 8 bases map to TRBD2. CDR3 length: 19 amino acids. CDR1 and CDR2 from the germline V gene are MRHNA and SNTAGT. V trimming: 10 bases; J trimming: 2 bases; junction bases outside the gene matches: 24.

In this sample, this clonotype turned up many times. The V and J genes are TRBV27 and TRBJ1-6; unclear D gene. The germline V gene has CDR1 MNHEY and CDR2 SMNVEV (reference sequence). With 6 bases removed from V and 7 bases from J, the gap between germline ends came to 10 bases. This CDR3 comprises 13 residues. Here the CDR3 DNA reads TGTGCCAGCAGCCCATCAGGCAATTCACCCCTCCACTTT. Amino acid sequence: CASSPSGNSPLHF.

This clonotype has a count of ten or more. The chain combines TRBV28 with TRBJ2-1, with 10 bases aligning to TRBD1. J lost 5 bases, V lost 2 bases, and 3 bases had no gene match. In germline, CDR1 is MDHEN, CDR2 SYDVKM. The CDR3 consists of 15 residues. CDR3 sequence (DNA): TGTGCCAGCAGTTTAATTGGACAGGGGGACAATGAGCAGTTCTTC. This sequence encodes CASSLIGQGDNEQFF.

This clonotype came up many times. The chain employs TRBV6-1 and TRBJ2-7; maybe TRBD2 (6 bases). The germline CDR1 and CDR2 sequences are MNHNS and SASEGT. The CDR3 is 15 amino acids. V shed 1 base and J shed 2 bases, with 12 bases lying between them. CDR3 sequence reads: CASSEEEASAYEQYF. The CDR3 DNA follows: TGTGCCAGCAGTGAAGAGGAGGCTAGCGCCTACGAGCAGTACTTC.

This clonotype has at least ten counts. The rearrangement joins TRBV12-3 or TRBV12-4 to TRBJ1-5; D possibly corresponds to TRBD1 (6 bases). V lost 4 bases and J lost 4, with 20 bases in between. The length of the CDR3 is 17 residues. In nucleotides, the CDR3 is TGTGCCAGCAGTTCGTCCCTACGGTCGGGGACAAATCAGCCCCAGCATTTT. Encoded protein: CASSSSLRSGTNQPQHF.

This clonotype was counted many times. The chain joins TRBV7-2 to TRBJ2-3; the match to TRBD2 covers 9 bases. Germline V lookup: CDR1 SGHTA, CDR2 FQGNSA. This CDR3 has 17 amino acids. The V and J ends lost 5 bases and 6 bases, in that order; junction bases with no gene match: 15. Here the CDR3 reads CASSERGWRGGWDTQYF. CDR3 sequence (DNA): TGTGCCAGCAGCGAAAGGGGATGGCGGGGGGGCTGGGATACGCAGTATTTT.

This clonotype has a count of ten or more. V is TRBV11-2 and J is TRBJ2-7; no definite D call. V was trimmed by 2 bases and J by 6 bases, leaving 5 bases between them. CDR1 and CDR2 from the germline V gene are SGHAT and FQNNGV. The CDR3 contains 11 residues. DNA of the CDR3: TGTGCCAGCAGCTTATTTAGCGAGCAGTACTTC. Translating it yields CASSLFSEQYF. The full variable domain, rest sourced from reference TRBV11-2 and TRBJ2-7, is EAGVAQSPRYKIIEKRQSVAFWCNPISGHATLYWYQQILGQGPKLLIQFQNNGVVDDSQLPKDRFSAERLKGVDSTLKIQPAKLEDSAVYLCASSLFSEQYFGPGTRLTVT.

This clonotype turned up a few times. The V call is TRBV19, the J call TRBJ2-1; TRBD2 agrees at 10 bases. The germline gives CDR1 LNHDA, CDR2 SQIVND (reference sequence). The CDR3 consists of 17 residues. V was clipped by 7 bases and J by 4 bases; unmatched bases: 13. The CDR3 coding sequence is TGTGCCAGTACCCATTTACGGACTAGCGGACTATACAATGAGCAGTTCTTC. It encodes CASTHLRTSGLYNEQFF.

Many counts were recorded for this clonotype. This chain links TRBV7-2 with TRBJ2-2; the match to TRBD2 covers 10 bases. CDR3 length equals 15 residues. The germline gives CDR1 SGHTA, CDR2 FQGNSA. Losses at the gene ends were 4 bases for V and 6 bases for J; bases not matched to a gene: 5. The CDR3 coding sequence is TGTGCCAGCAGCTGGGGGCTAGCGGGGGCCGGGGAGCTGTTTTTT. Translation: CASSWGLAGAGELFF.

The chain combines TRBV15 with TRBJ1-1; 7 nucleotides agree with TRBD1. This CDR3 is built from 14 residues. Germline CDR1 is LNHNV and CDR2 is YYDKDF (reference sequence). V gave up 5 bases and J gave up 5 bases; unmatched junction bases: 8. The CDR3 nucleotides read TGTGCCACCAGCTTCGAGACAGGGCGAACTGAAGCTTTCTTT. Amino acids: CATSFETGRTEAFF. The full variable domain, its missing parts supplied by reference TRBV15 and TRBJ1-1, is DAMVIQNPRYQVTQFGKPVTLSCSQTLNHNVMYWYQQKSSQAPKLLFHYYDKDFNNEADTPDNFQSRRPNTSFCFLDIRSPGLGDTAMYLCATSFETGRTEAFFGQGTRLTVV.

This clonotype came up many times. The DNA for the CDR3 is TGTGCCAGCAGCCAAGACGAGACTAACACAGATACGCAGTATTTT. Its translation is CASSQDETNTDTQYF. V usage is TRBV3-1 and J usage is TRBJ2-3; weak D call: TRBD2 (5 bases). V gave up 0 bases and J gave up 2 bases, with 9 bases separating them. The CDR3 contains 15 residues. The germline V gene has CDR1 LGHDT and CDR2 YNNKEL (reference sequence).

V is TRBV27 and J is TRBJ1-6; D call uncertain. Germline CDR1 reads MNHEY; CDR2 reads SMNVEV (reference sequence). With 2 bases removed from V and 8 bases from J, the gap between germline ends came to 16 bases. CDR3 length: 16 residues. The CDR3 spells CASSLLRGGPYSPLHF. The DNA for the CDR3 is TGTGCCAGCAGTTTACTCCGCGGAGGCCCATATTCACCCCTCCACTTT.

This clonotype was detected many times. This sequence joins TRBV7-2 and TRBJ2-5, with 10 positions matching TRBD2. V was pared by 1 base and J by 7 bases, with 9 bases of the junction left unmatched. Germline V gene sequence: CDR1 SGHTA, CDR2 FQGNSA. The length of the CDR3 is 16 residues. CDR3 region: CASSLGAASGGGTQYF. The CDR3 nucleotides are TGTGCCAGCAGCTTAGGAGCGGCGAGCGGGGGGGGGACCCAGTACTTC.

This clonotype was seen many times. This chain links TRBV12-3 or TRBV12-4 with TRBJ2-7, with TRBD2 matching over 9 bases. The length of the CDR3 is 18 residues. V lost 0 bases, J lost 1 base, and 10 bases stayed unmatched. CDR3 sequence: CASSLALRTSVRSYEQYF. The CDR3 DNA is TGTGCCAGCAGTTTAGCGCTCAGGACTAGCGTAAGATCCTACGAGCAGTACTTC.

The chain links TRBV19 to TRBJ1-1; D is uncertain. Looked up from germline, CDR1 is LNHDA and CDR2 is SQIVND (reference sequence). V lost 5 bases and J 1 base, leaving 8 bases between the germline ends. This CDR3 contains 13 residues. CDR3 loop: CASSVTPNTEAFF. CDR3 sequence (DNA): TGTGCCAGTAGTGTCACACCGAACACTGAAGCTTTCTTT.

This clonotype was detected a few times. V gene TRBV29-1 combines with J gene TRBJ1-1; maybe TRBD1 (6 bases). Germline CDR1 reads SQVTM; CDR2 reads ANQGSEA. The V end was cut by 7 bases, the J end by 0 bases, with 12 bases between. The CDR3 is made up of 13 amino acids. CDR3 DNA: TGCAGCGGTATACAGGGTGTGAACACTGAAGCTTTCTTT. Its protein product is CSGIQGVNTEAFF.

In its sample, this clonotype was seen many times. This chain uses TRBV3-1 with TRBJ1-6; D perhaps matches TRBD1 (5 bases). The CDR3 has 15 residues. With 4 bases removed from V and 6 bases from J, the gap between germline ends came to 13 bases. Looked up from germline, CDR1 is LGHDT and CDR2 is YNNKEL (reference sequence). For the CDR3, the DNA is TGTGCCAGCAGCCCGGTGGGGGGGGGTAATTCACCCCTCCACTTT. Protein sequence: CASSPVGGGNSPLHF. The variable domain in full, completed from reference TRBV3-1 and TRBJ1-6, reads DTAVSQTPKYLVTQMGNDKSIKCEQNLGHDTMYWYKQDSKKFLKIMFSYNNKELIINETVPNRFSPKSPDKAHLNLHINSLELGDSAVYFCASSPVGGGNSPLHFGNGTRLTVT.

This clonotype was seen many times. V is TRBV6-1 and J is TRBJ2-7; TRBD1 aligns across 8 bases. CDR1 MNHNS and CDR2 SASEGT come from the germline V gene. The CDR3 sequence is 14 residues long. J was trimmed by 2 bases and V by 2 bases; bases with no gene match: 2. CDR3 DNA sequence: TGTGCCAGCAGTGAAACAGGGGGTCCCTACGAGCAGTACTTC. It codes for CASSETGGPYEQYF.

This clonotype was recorded many times. The gene calls are TRBV5-8 and TRBJ1-1, with D unclear. CDR1 is SGHTS, CDR2 YDEGEE, per germline. V lost 2 bases and J lost 1, with 15 bases in between. The CDR3 sequence is 16 residues long. Here the CDR3 reads CASSFLRALANTEAFF. The CDR3 nucleotides are TGTGCCAGCAGCTTTCTTCGGGCTCTTGCGAACACTGAAGCTTTCTTT.

This clonotype was detected many times. The chain recombines TRBV6-2 or TRBV6-3 with TRBJ1-1; D unresolved. The CDR3 loop spans 15 amino acids. Germline V lookup: CDR1 MNHEY, CDR2 SVGEGT. V shed 5 bases and J shed 7 bases, with 20 bases lying between them. The CDR3 bases are TGTGCCAGCAGTCCCCATGGTGGGGATAGGGTTGAAGCTTTCTTT. Translated: CASSPHGGDRVEAFF.